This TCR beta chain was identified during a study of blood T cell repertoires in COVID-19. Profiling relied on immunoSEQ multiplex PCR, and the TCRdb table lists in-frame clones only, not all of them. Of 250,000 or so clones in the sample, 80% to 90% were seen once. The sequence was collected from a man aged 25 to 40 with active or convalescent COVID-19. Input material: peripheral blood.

This CDR3 is CASSQGLEAYEQYF. CDR3 nucleotide sequence: TGTGCCAGCAGCCAAGGTTTAGAGGCCTACGAGCAGTACTTC. V gene TRBV4-2 combines with J gene TRBJ2-7; no clear D gene. Germline V CDR1 and CDR2: LGHNA, YNFKEQ. The CDR3 extends over 14 amino acids. V lost 1 base and J lost 2, with 9 bases in between.